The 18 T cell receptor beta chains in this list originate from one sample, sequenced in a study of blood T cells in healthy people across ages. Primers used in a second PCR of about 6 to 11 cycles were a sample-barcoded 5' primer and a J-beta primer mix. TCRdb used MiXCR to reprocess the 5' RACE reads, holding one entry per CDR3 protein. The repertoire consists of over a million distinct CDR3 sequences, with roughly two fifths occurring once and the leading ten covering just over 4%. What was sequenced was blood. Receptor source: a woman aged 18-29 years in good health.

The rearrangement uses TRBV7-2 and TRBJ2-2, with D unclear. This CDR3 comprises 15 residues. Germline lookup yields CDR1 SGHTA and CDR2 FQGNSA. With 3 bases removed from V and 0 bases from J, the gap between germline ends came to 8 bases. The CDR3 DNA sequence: TGTGCCAGCAGCTTTGGCAGAACGAACACCGGGGAGCTGTTTTTT. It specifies CASSFGRTNTGELFF.

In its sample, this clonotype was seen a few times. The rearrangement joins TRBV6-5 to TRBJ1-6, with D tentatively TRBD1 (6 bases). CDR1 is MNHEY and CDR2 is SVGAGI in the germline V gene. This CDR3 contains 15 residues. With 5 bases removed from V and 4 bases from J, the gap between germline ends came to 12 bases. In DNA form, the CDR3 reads TGTGCCAGCAGTAAGGACAGAGCATATAATTCACCCCTCCACTTT. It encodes CASSKDRAYNSPLHF.

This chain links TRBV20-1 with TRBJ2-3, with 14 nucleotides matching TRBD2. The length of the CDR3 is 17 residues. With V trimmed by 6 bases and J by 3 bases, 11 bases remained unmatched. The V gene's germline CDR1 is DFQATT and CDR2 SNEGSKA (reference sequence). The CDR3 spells CSAGLAGGIEETDTQYF. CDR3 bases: TGCAGTGCCGGACTAGCGGGAGGAATCGAAGAAACAGATACGCAGTATTTT.

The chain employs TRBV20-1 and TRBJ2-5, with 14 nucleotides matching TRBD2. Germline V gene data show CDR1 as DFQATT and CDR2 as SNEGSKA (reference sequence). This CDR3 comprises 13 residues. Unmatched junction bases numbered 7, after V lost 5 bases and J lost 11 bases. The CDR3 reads CSARGLAGAVQYF. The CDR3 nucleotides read TGCAGTGCTCGGGGACTAGCGGGAGCAGTGCAGTACTTC.

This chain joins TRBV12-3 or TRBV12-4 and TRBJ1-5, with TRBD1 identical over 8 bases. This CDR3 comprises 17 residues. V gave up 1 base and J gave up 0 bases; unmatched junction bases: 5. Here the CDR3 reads CASSLVLGQDSNQPQHF. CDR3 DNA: TGTGCCAGCAGTTTAGTCTTGGGACAGGATAGCAATCAGCCCCAGCATTTT.

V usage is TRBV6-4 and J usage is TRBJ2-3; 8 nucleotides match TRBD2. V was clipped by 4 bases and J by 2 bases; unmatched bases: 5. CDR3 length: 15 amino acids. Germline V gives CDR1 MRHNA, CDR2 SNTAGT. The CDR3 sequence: CASSGEAGATDTQYF. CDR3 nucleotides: TGTGCCAGCAGTGGCGAAGCGGGGGCCACAGATACGCAGTATTTT.

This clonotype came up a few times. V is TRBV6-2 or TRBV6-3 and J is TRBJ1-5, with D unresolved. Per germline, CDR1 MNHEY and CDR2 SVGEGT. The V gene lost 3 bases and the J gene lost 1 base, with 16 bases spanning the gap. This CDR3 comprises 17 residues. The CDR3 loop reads CASSYDGNLGSNQPQHF. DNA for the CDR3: TGTGCCAGCAGTTATGACGGAAACTTGGGGAGCAATCAGCCCCAGCATTTT.

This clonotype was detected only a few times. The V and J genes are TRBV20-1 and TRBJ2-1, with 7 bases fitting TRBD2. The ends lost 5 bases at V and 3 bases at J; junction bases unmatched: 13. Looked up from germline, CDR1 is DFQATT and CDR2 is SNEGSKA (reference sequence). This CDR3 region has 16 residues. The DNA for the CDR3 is TGCAGTGCTCCCCCCTTCGGAGGGAGGGACTACAATGAGCAGTTCTTC. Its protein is CSAPPFGGRDYNEQFF.

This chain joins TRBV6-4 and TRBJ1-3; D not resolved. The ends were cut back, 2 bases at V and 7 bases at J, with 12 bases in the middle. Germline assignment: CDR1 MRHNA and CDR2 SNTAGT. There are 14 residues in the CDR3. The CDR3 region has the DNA TGTGCCAGCAGTGACACCCTATCCCTGAACACCATATATTTT. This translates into CASSDTLSLNTIYF.

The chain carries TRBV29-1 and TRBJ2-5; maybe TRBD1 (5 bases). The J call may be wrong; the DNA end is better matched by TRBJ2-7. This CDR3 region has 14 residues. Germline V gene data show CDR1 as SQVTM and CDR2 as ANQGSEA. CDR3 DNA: TGCAGCGTTGAAGATCGAAATGAAGGGGACGAGCAGTACTTC. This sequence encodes CSVEDRNEGDEQYF.

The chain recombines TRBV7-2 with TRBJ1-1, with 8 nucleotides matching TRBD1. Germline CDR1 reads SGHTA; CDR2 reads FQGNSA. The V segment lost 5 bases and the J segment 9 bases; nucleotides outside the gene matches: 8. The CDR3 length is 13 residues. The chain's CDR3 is CASSPDRDSQAFF. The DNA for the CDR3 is TGTGCCAGCAGCCCGGACAGGGATTCTCAAGCTTTCTTT.

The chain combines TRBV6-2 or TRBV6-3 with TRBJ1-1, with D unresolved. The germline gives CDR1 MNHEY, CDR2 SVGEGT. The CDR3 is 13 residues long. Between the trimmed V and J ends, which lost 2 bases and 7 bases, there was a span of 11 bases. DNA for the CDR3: TGTGCCAGCAGTTACGAGACACGTTATGAAGCTTTCTTT. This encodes CASSYETRYEAFF.

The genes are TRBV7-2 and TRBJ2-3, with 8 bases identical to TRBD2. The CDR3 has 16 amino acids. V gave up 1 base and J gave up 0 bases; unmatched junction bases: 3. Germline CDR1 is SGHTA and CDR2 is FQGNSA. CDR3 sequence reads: CASSLDTSGSTDTQYF. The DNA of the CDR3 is TGTGCCAGCAGCTTAGACACTAGCGGAAGCACAGATACGCAGTATTTT.

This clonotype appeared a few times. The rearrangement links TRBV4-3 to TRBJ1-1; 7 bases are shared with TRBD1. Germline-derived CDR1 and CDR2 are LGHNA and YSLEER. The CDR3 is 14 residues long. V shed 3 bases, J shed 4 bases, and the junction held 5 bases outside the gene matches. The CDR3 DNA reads TGCGCCAGCAGCCATGCACAGGGGACCACTGAAGCTTTCTTT. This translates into CASSHAQGTTEAFF.

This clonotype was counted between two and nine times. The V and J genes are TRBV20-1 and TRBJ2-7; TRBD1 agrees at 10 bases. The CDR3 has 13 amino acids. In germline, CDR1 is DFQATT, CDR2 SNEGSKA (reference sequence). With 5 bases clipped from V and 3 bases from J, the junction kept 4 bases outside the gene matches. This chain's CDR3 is CSARDRGFYEQYF. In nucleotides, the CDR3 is TGCAGTGCTCGGGACAGGGGATTCTACGAGCAGTACTTC.

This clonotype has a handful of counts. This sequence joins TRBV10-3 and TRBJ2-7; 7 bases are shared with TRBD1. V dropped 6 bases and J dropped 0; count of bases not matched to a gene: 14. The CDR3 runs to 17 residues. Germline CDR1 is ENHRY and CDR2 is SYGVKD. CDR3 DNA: TGTGCCATCAGATCCGGGACAGAGACCCTTTACTCCTACGAGCAGTACTTC. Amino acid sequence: CAIRSGTETLYSYEQYF.

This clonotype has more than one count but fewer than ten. The CDR3 loop reads CSARRQGAYEKLFF. The CDR3 nucleotides read TGCAGTGCTAGGCGCCAGGGGGCTTATGAAAAACTGTTTTTT. This chain uses TRBV20-1 with TRBJ1-4; 8 bases are shared with TRBD1. Trimming removed 3 bases from V and 6 bases from J; junction bases left unmatched: 6. The CDR3 contains 14 residues. The germline V gene has CDR1 DFQATT and CDR2 SNEGSKA (reference sequence).

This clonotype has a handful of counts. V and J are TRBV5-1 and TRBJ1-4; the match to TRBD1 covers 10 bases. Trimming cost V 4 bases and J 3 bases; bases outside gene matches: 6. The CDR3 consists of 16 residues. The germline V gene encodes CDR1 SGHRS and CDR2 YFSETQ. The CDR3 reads CASSLDGQGANEKLFF. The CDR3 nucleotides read TGCGCCAGCAGCCTCGACGGACAGGGGGCTAATGAAAAACTGTTTTTT.